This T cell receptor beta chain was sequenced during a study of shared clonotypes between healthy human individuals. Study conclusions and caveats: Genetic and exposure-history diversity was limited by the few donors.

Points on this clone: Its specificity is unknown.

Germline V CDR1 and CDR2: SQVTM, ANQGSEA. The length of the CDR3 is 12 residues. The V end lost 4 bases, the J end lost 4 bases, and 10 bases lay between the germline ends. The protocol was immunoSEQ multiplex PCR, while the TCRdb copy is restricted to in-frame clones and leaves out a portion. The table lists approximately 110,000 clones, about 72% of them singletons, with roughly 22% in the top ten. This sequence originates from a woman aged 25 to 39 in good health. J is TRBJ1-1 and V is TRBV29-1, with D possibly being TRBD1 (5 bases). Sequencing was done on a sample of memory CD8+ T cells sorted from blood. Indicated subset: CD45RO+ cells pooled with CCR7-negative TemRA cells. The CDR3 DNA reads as TGCAGCGTTGTCCGGAGGGGCACTGAAGCTTTCTTT. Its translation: CSVVRRGTEAFF.